This entry lists 22 T cell receptor beta chains sequenced from one sample in a study of regulatory T cells in long-lasting Graves disease. Time point indicated: persistent/refractory GD, antithyroid drugs over 5 years with positive TRAb. RNA isolated from PBMCs was used to make the TCR library. TCR beta libraries were built with iRepertoire HTBI primers and Arm-PCR of CDR3 regions. One entry per CDR3 protein, called by TCRdb with MiXCR from the multiplex PCR reads. This sample has over 650,000 distinct CDR3 sequences; approximately 31% occur once, and the top ten carry 40% to 55%. Sequencing was performed on peripheral blood mononuclear cells (PBMCs), taken when the disease was refractory, from a patient treated with antithyroid drugs. These receptors originate from a female donor with Graves disease.

A note on this clonotype: The CDR3 carries no conserved terminal phenylalanine or tryptophan, so it likely arises from a read error. The V gene is TRBV28, the J gene TRBJ2-7; D gene uncertain. Germline V lookup: CDR1 MDHEN, CDR2 SYDVKM. V was clipped by 1 base and J by 1 base, with 2 bases between them. The CDR3 spans 12 residues. CDR3 sequence (DNA): TGTGCCAGCAGTTTATTATCCTACGAGCAGTACTCC. Amino acid sequence: CASSLLSYEQYS.

The chain joins TRBV29-1 to TRBJ1-2, with D uncertain. From germline, CDR1 is SQVTM and CDR2 ANQGSEA. V dropped 3 bases and J dropped 5 bases, with 16 bases sitting between them. This CDR3 comprises 14 residues. The CDR3 DNA follows: TGCAGCGTTGAGGTTTTAGATTTGGCATATGGCTACACCTTC. Amino acid sequence: CSVEVLDLAYGYTF.

This clonotype was detected a few times. V and J are TRBV29-1 and TRBJ1-1; D is undetermined. V was shortened by 0 bases and J by 4 bases, with 9 bases between the two germline ends. Germline CDR1 is SQVTM and CDR2 is ANQGSEA. This CDR3 region has 13 residues. The CDR3 DNA reads as TGCAGCGTTGAAGATGGTTCCGGCACTGAAGCTTTCTTT. Translating gives CSVEDGSGTEAFF.

There are a few counts of this clonotype. The chain links TRBV28 to TRBJ1-1; 9 bases fit TRBD1. CDR1 and CDR2 (germline): MDHEN, SYDVKM. The V and J ends lost 8 bases and 5 bases, in that order; junction bases with no gene match: 6. This CDR3 spans 13 amino acids. Here the CDR3 DNA reads TGTGCCAGCGTGGACAGGGGTAGGACTGAAGCTTTCTTT. The encoded protein is CASVDRGRTEAFF.

The chain carries TRBV11-2 and TRBJ2-1, with D tentatively TRBD1 or TRBD2 (5 bases each). In germline, CDR1 is SGHAT, CDR2 FQNNGV. The V end was cut by 6 bases, the J end by 9 bases, with 12 bases between. The CDR3 has 12 residues. CDR3 loop: CASSYRRSEQFF. The CDR3 coding sequence is TGTGCCAGCAGTTACAGGAGGTCTGAGCAGTTCTTC. Full variable domain (remainder filled in from reference TRBV11-2 and TRBJ2-1): EAGVAQSPRYKIIEKRQSVAFWCNPISGHATLYWYQQILGQGPKLLIQFQNNGVVDDSQLPKDRFSAERLKGVDSTLKIQPAKLEDSAVYLCASSYRRSEQFFGPGTRLTVL.

The chain uses TRBV6-1 and TRBJ1-2, with 7 positions matching TRBD1. The CDR3 totals 16 residues. Germline trimming cut 6 bases from V and 12 bases from J; bases unmatched to any gene: 22. Per germline, CDR1 MNHNS and CDR2 SASEGT. This chain's CDR3 is CASRPQGGRRGSWDTF. The DNA for the CDR3 is TGTGCCAGCAGACCCCAGGGGGGACGGCGCGGGAGTTGGGACACCTTC.

The CDR3 DNA sequence: TGTGCCAGCAGCGAGGAGGGGGCTAGCGGGGGCCAAGAGACCCAGTACTTC. Protein sequence: CASSEEGASGGQETQYF. The genes are TRBV9 and TRBJ2-5, with 10 bases that match TRBD2. Germline lookup yields CDR1 SGDLS and CDR2 YYNGEE. CDR3 length: 17 amino acids. V was pared by 3 bases and J by 1 base, with 9 bases of the junction left unmatched.

The V and J genes are TRBV5-1 and TRBJ1-5, with D perhaps matching TRBD1 (6 bases). Germline lookup yields CDR1 SGHRS and CDR2 YFSETQ. Between the trimmed V and J ends, which lost 2 bases and 4 bases, there was a span of 13 bases. This CDR3 contains 15 residues. CDR3 DNA: TGCGCCAGCAGCTTAAACGCCGGGACAAATCAGCCCCAGCATTTT. Its protein is CASSLNAGTNQPQHF.

The chain recombines TRBV9 with TRBJ1-5; 8 positions agree with TRBD1. Unmatched junction bases numbered 5, after V lost 4 bases and J lost 5 bases. There are 14 residues in the CDR3. Germline CDR1 is SGDLS and CDR2 is YYNGEE. DNA for the CDR3: TGTGCCAGCAGCTTGACAGGGGACTATCAGCCCCAGCATTTT. It specifies CASSLTGDYQPQHF.

The chain links TRBV7-9 to TRBJ1-1; possibly TRBD1 for D (6 bases). Germline values: CDR1 SEHNR, CDR2 FQNEAQ (reference sequence). V lost 5 bases and J lost 1, with 11 bases in between. The length of the CDR3 is 14 residues. Here the CDR3 DNA reads TGTGCCAGCAGCGCACCACAGGGGAACACTGAAGCTTTCTTT. Amino acid sequence: CASSAPQGNTEAFF.

This clonotype has at least ten counts. J is TRBJ1-2 and V is TRBV6-5, with no clear D. Germline CDR1 MNHEY, CDR2 SVGAGI. This CDR3 spans 14 amino acids. Trimming left V 0 bases short and J 8 bases short, with 13 bases between. The CDR3 reads CASSYSPTYEGYTF. CDR3 DNA: TGTGCCAGCAGTTACTCACCCACTTACGAGGGCTACACCTTC.

This clonotype has a count of ten or more. J is TRBJ2-6 and V is TRBV7-2, with D tentatively TRBD2 (5 bases). The CDR3 extends over 19 amino acids. CDR1 SGHTA and CDR2 FQGNSA come from the germline V gene. V was shortened by 3 bases and J by 0 bases, with 18 bases between the two germline ends. The CDR3 spells CASSLLARRDYSGANVLTF. The CDR3 nucleotides are TGTGCCAGCAGCTTGTTGGCGAGGCGAGACTACTCTGGGGCCAACGTCCTGACTTTC.

This clonotype showed up many times. The chain joins TRBV15 to TRBJ1-5; D gene uncertain. Germline CDR1 reads LNHNV; CDR2 reads YYDKDF (reference sequence). Trimming removed 6 bases at V and 0 bases at J, with 12 bases between. The CDR3 length is 15 residues. The CDR3 DNA is TGTGCCACCAGTTCCCGGGCCGGTAGCAATCAGCCCCAGCATTTT. Translated: CATSSRAGSNQPQHF.

This clonotype has only a few counts. The V and J genes are TRBV20-1 and TRBJ1-2, with TRBD1 identical over 8 bases. CDR1 and CDR2 (germline): DFQATT, SNEGSKA (reference sequence). V was clipped by 1 base and J by 4 bases; unmatched bases: 14. The CDR3 runs 17 residues. CDR3 sequence: CSARARDRTLSAYGYTF. The CDR3 nucleotides are TGCAGTGCTAGAGCCCGGGACAGGACCCTTTCGGCCTATGGCTACACCTTC.

This clonotype is a singleton in its sample. This chain links TRBV7-9 with TRBJ1-5, with D possibly matching TRBD1 (5 bases). The length of the CDR3 is 17 residues. Trimming took off 2 bases at V and 0 bases at J, with 14 bases between the two ends. Germline V lookup: CDR1 SEHNR, CDR2 FQNEAQ (reference sequence). The CDR3, as DNA: TGTGCCAGCAGCTTAAGTCAGGGTGGCAATAGCAATCAGCCCCAGCATTTT. Protein: CASSLSQGGNSNQPQHF.

V usage is TRBV5-5 and J usage is TRBJ1-5; D perhaps matches TRBD1 (5 bases). Germline V gives CDR1 SGHKS, CDR2 YYEKEE (reference sequence). V was clipped by 0 bases and J by 7 bases, with 14 bases between them. The CDR3 totals 15 residues. Here the CDR3 DNA reads TGTGCCAGCAGCTTGGTGGGGGGGAACAGACAGCCCCAGCATTTT. Its translation: CASSLVGGNRQPQHF.

At least ten counts were recorded for this clonotype. The chain employs TRBV6-1 and TRBJ2-5; D not certain. CDR1 MNHNS and CDR2 SASEGT come from the germline V gene. V was clipped by 3 bases and J by 4 bases, with 15 bases between them. This CDR3 comprises 15 residues. CDR3: CASSDNRVPRETQYF. The CDR3 coding sequence is TGTGCCAGCAGTGATAACCGAGTACCTCGAGAGACCCAGTACTTC.

The rearrangement joins TRBV12-3 or TRBV12-4 to TRBJ1-5, with 7 bases lining up with TRBD1. The CDR3 is 16 residues long. With 5 bases clipped from V and 1 base from J, the junction kept 8 bases outside the gene matches. As DNA, the CDR3 is TGTGCCAGCAGTCCACAGGGGAGCTTGAGCAATCAGCCCCAGCATTTT. Protein sequence: CASSPQGSLSNQPQHF.

This clonotype appeared a single time. The chain recombines TRBV27 with TRBJ2-7; TRBD2 agrees at 11 bases. Germline V lookup: CDR1 MNHEY, CDR2 SMNVEV (reference sequence). V was clipped by 4 bases and J by 3 bases; unmatched bases: 8. CDR3 length: 16 residues. CDR3 in DNA: TGTGCCAGCAGTTCTCCCCTTAGCGGGGGGGACTACGAGCAGTACTTC. Its translation is CASSSPLSGGDYEQYF.

There are a few counts of this clonotype. The chain carries TRBV19 and TRBJ1-5; D not certain. CDR3 length: 13 residues. The V end was cut by 3 bases, the J end by 0 bases, with 3 bases between. Germline CDR1 is LNHDA and CDR2 is SQIVND (reference sequence). The CDR3 DNA reads TGTGCCAGTAGTATGGGTAGCAATCAGCCCCAGCATTTT. Translated, it gives CASSMGSNQPQHF.

V usage is TRBV9 and J usage is TRBJ1-1; D remains unclear. The CDR3 has 15 amino acids. V was shortened by 1 base and J by 4 bases, with 14 bases between the two germline ends. CDR1 is SGDLS, CDR2 YYNGEE, per germline. In nucleotides, the CDR3 is TGTGCCAGCAGCGTAAGGGAGGGCGGAGGCACTGAAGCTTTCTTT. It yields the protein CASSVREGGGTEAFF.

This clonotype was seen only a few times. The rearrangement uses TRBV20-1 and TRBJ2-7, with TRBD2 matching 8 bases. The CDR3 is 15 amino acids. The ends lost 2 bases at V and 3 bases at J; junction bases unmatched: 9. Germline V gene sequence: CDR1 DFQATT, CDR2 SNEGSKA (reference sequence). CDR3 loop: CSARFSGSPFYEQYF. CDR3 bases: TGCAGTGCTAGATTCAGCGGGAGCCCCTTCTACGAGCAGTACTTC.